The clone carrying this TCR beta chain was seen more than once but under ten times. The target antigen is unknown. Other nucleotide sequences from this sample produce the same CDR3. This record comes from a study of PD-1 blockade in classical Hodgkin lymphoma. Study findings and constraints: Healthy donors were reported to have higher baseline TCR diversity than newly diagnosed patients. Prior therapy or disease activity may underlie the repertoire differences, whose causes remain undefined.

Profiled with immunoSEQ multiplex PCR; TCRdb holds only in-frame clones, not every one. The sample has roughly 27,000 clones; around 90% are singletons. The V end was cut by 4 bases, the J end by 1 base, with 5 bases between. Germline V gene sequence: CDR1 LNHDA, CDR2 SQIVND (reference sequence). The CDR3 sequence is 14 residues long. This sample's time point: newly diagnosed, previously untreated cHL patient sample. CD4+ T cells were purified from thawed PBMCs by magnetic negative selection. Investigators turned to newly diagnosed, untreated classical Hodgkin lymphoma PBMCs for comparison. The chain combines TRBV19 with TRBJ2-6; no reliable D call. The sample was CD4+ T cells from blood. The clonotype originates from a human donor with classical Hodgkin lymphoma. The CDR3 protein is CASSSRSGANVLTF. For the CDR3, the DNA is TGTGCCAGTAGTAGCAGGTCTGGGGCCAACGTCCTGACTTTC.